The sample holds a few counts of the clone carrying this T cell receptor beta chain. This sample is drawn from a study of blood T cells in healthy people across ages. Peripheral blood was drawn, approximately 9.5 milliliters per donor. Deletions cut 8 bases from V and 1 base from J, with 11 bases between. This CDR3 region has 13 residues. In germline, CDR1 is MNHNS, CDR2 SASEGT. For the second PCR, which ran for roughly 6 to 12 cycles, a sample-barcoded 5' primer and a J-beta primer mix were used. Researchers report that each sample yielded at least 3 million CDR3-containing paired-end reads. TCRdb called the 5' RACE reads again in MiXCR, with one record for every CDR3 protein. The table lists roughly 700,000 distinct CDR3 sequences, around a quarter of them singletons. A further study also used this sample, focusing on T cells of mothers and their children.

The chain has TRBV6-1 and TRBJ1-1; D unresolved. This TCR came from a boy aged 5-17 years in good health. Specimen: blood. CDR3 amino acids: CASGSYPNTEAFF. In DNA, the CDR3 is TGTGCCAGCGGTTCATACCCGAACACTGAAGCTTTCTTT.